This T cell receptor beta chain was obtained from a study of CD8 T cells in cerebrospinal fluid in Alzheimer's disease. Regarding the study as a whole: Compared with controls, mild cognitive impairment or Alzheimer's disease patients showed higher maximum CSF clone percentages.

TCRdb re-called the 10x single-cell sequencing reads; one entry per CDR3 protein, DNA not given. This table holds over a thousand distinct CDR3 sequences. Germline CDR1 GTSNPN, CDR2 SVGIG (reference sequence). This CDR3 region has 13 residues. By frequency, this clonotype is medium-sized. The antigen is not known. The chain carries TRBV30 and TRBJ2-7; TCRdb designates TRBD2, a call that cannot be tested without DNA. The receptor's source is a human donor in good health. Material for sequencing was cerebrospinal fluid. The CDR3 is CAWVERSSYEQYF.